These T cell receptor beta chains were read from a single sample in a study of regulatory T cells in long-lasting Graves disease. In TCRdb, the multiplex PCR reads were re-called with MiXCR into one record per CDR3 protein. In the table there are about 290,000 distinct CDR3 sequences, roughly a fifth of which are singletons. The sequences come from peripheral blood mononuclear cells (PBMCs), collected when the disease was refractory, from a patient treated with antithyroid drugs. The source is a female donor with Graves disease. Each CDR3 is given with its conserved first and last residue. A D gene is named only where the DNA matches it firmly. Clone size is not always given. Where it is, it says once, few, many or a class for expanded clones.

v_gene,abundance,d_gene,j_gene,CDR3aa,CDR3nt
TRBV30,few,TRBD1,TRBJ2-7,CAWTQGVYSYEQYF,TGTGCCTGGACCCAGGGGGTTTACTCCTACGAGCAGTACTTC
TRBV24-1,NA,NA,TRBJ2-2,CATSDPRAGELFF,TGTGCCACCAGTGATCCGAGGGCCGGGGAGCTGTTTTTT
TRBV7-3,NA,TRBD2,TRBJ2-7,CASSSSGLAGDKQYF,TGTGCCAGCAGCTCCTCCGGACTAGCGGGAGACAAGCAGTACTTC
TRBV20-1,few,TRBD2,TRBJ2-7,CSAKVVPAGGPMYEQYF,TGCAGTGCTAAGGTCGTCCCAGCGGGAGGGCCGATGTACGAGCAGTACTTC
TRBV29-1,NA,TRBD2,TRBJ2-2,CSVRGLAGNTGELFF,TGCAGCGTTAGGGGCCTAGCGGGTAACACCGGGGAGCTGTTTTTT
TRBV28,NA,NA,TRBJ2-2,CASSWPGELFF,TGTGCCAGCAGTTGGCCCGGGGAGCTGTTTTTT
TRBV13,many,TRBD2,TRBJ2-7,CASSLSDGTSRYEQYF,TGTGCCAGCAGCTTGAGTGATGGGACTAGCAGATACGAGCAGTACTTC
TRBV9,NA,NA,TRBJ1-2,CASSVGPSYGYTF,TGTGCCAGCAGCGTAGGGCCGAGCTATGGCTACACCTTC
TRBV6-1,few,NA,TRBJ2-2,CASSRVLGNTGELFF,TGTGCCAGCAGTCGCGTATTGGGGAACACCGGGGAGCTGTTTTTT
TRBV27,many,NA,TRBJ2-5,CASSTITGTGEETQYF,TGTGCCAGCAGTACTATAACAGGGACGGGGGAAGAGACCCAGTACTTC
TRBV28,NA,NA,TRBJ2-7,CASSGYFLSFRYEQYF,TGTGCCAGCAGTGGTTACTTTCTGTCCTTCCGCTACGAGCAGTACTTC
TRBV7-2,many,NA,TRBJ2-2,CASSLYRDTGELFF,TGTGCCAGCAGCTTATATAGGGACACCGGGGAGCTGTTTTTT
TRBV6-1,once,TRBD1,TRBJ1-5,CASRPDRGLIQPQHF,TGTGCCAGCAGACCCGACAGGGGGCTTATTCAGCCCCAGCATTTT
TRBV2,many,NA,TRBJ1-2,CASSEGRGGYYGYTF,TGTGCCAGCAGTGAAGGGCGCGGGGGTTACTATGGCTACACCTTC
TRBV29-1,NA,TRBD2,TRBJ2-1,CSVPVTSGRASEQFF,TGCAGCGTTCCGGTCACTAGCGGGAGGGCCAGTGAGCAGTTCTTC
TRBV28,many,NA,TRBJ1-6,CASSPPAGANSPLHF,TGTGCCAGCAGTCCTCCAGCGGGTGCTAATTCACCCCTCCACTTT
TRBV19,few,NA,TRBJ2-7,CASSVALANEQYF,TGTGCCAGTAGTGTCGCGTTGGCTAACGAGCAGTACTTC
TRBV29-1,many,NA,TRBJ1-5,CSVTEQGDSNQPQHF,TGCAGCGTCACAGAGCAGGGAGACAGCAATCAGCCCCAGCATTTT
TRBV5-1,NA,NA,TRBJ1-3,CASSLGTGQSSGNTIYF,TGCGCCAGCAGCTTGGGGACGGGCCAGAGCTCTGGAAACACCATATATTTT
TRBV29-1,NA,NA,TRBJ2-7,CSVEFGTPSYEQYF,TGCAGCGTTGAGTTTGGCACCCCCTCCTACGAGCAGTACTTC
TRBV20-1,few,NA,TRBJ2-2,CSARDSLDGELFF,TGCAGTGCTAGGGACAGTCTGGACGGGGAGCTGTTTTTT
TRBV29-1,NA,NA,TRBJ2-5,CSVDEGRLTGETQYF,TGCAGCGTTGACGAGGGACGCCTGACCGGGGAGACCCAGTACTTC
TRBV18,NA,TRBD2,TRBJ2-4,CASSPPVGEGKNIQYF,TGTGCCAGCTCACCACCGGTAGGGGAGGGCAAAAACATTCAGTACTTC
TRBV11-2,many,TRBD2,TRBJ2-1,CASSLTGRADYNEQFF,TGTGCCAGCAGCTTAACCGGGAGGGCCGACTACAATGAGCAGTTCTTC
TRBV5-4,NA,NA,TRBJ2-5,CASSPFGSETQYF,TGTGCCAGCAGTCCCTTTGGGAGCGAGACCCAGTACTTC
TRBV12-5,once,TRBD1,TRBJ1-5,CASGLDPRLPDREEGDQPQHF,TGTGCTAGTGGTTTGGACCCCCGCCTCCCGGACAGGGAAGAGGGGGATCAGCCCCAGCATTTT
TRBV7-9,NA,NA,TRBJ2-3,CASSLGDTDTQYF,TGTGCCAGCAGCTTAGGTGACACAGATACGCAGTATTTT
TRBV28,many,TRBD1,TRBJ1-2,CASRSTGDYGYTF,TGTGCCAGCAGATCTACAGGGGACTATGGCTACACCTTC
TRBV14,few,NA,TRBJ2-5,CASSQDVPETQYF,TGTGCCAGCAGCCAAGATGTTCCGGAGACCCAGTACTTC
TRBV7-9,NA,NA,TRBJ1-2,CASSLVDSPYGYTF,TGTGCCAGCAGCTTAGTAGACTCACCCTATGGCTACACCTTC
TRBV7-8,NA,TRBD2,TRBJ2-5,CASSLTRGAETQYF,TGTGCCAGCAGCTTAACGCGGGGGGCTGAGACCCAGTACTTC
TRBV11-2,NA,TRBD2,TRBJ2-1,CASSLDTLRLAGVGNEQFF,TGTGCCAGCAGCTTAGATACCCTTAGACTAGCGGGAGTAGGGAATGAGCAGTTCTTC
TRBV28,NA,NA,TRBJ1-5,CASRGRRDQPQHF,TGTGCCAGCAGGGGAAGAAGGGATCAGCCCCAGCATTTT
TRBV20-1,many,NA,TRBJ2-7,CSAQLYTRNSYEQYF,TGCAGTGCCCAGCTTTACACTAGAAACTCCTACGAGCAGTACTTC
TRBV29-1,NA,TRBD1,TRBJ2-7,CSVRDSSYEQYF,TGCAGCGTTAGGGACAGTTCCTACGAGCAGTACTTC
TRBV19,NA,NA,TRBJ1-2,CASSTPPGGRGYTF,TGTGCCAGTAGTACCCCCCCGGGGGGGAGAGGCTACACCTTC
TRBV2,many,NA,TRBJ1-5,CASKIASPQPQHF,TGTGCCAGCAAGATAGCTTCCCCTCAGCCCCAGCATTTT
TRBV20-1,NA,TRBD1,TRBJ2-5,CSARADRGLGVETQYF,TGCAGTGCTAGAGCCGACAGGGGGCTGGGGGTTGAGACCCAGTACTTC
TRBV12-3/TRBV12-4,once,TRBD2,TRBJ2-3,CASSPLAGGNTDTQYF,TGTGCCAGCAGTCCTCTAGCGGGAGGAAATACAGATACGCAGTATTTT
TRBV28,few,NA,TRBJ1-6,CASSLFPTEDSPLHF,TGTGCCAGCAGTTTATTTCCCACAGAGGATTCACCCCTCCACTTT
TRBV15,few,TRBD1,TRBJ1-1,CATSLNRGPRGTEAFF,TGTGCCACCAGCTTAAACAGGGGGCCTCGGGGCACTGAAGCTTTCTTT
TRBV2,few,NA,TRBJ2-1,CAPPSPSSYNEQFF,TGTGCTCCCCCATCCCCGAGCTCCTACAATGAGCAGTTCTTC